Given below is one TCR beta chain in context. The CDR3 regions of TCR beta were amplified from RNA transcripts. The HTBI primer set served for first-round RT-PCR of the TCR CDR3. MiXCR was run by TCRdb on the multiplex PCR reads, yielding one entry per CDR3 protein. The profile shows about 420,000 distinct CDR3 sequences, about a sixth of them singletons. These data are taken from a study of T cells in Graves' hyperthyroidism and ophthalmopathy. This CDR3 region has 14 residues. Germline CDR1 and CDR2: MGHDK and SYGVNS. The V end lost 4 bases, the J end lost 5 bases, and 15 bases lay between the germline ends.

This TCR was sampled from a woman aged 18-29 years with Graves' hyperthyroidism. The sequenced material came from blood. The chain uses TRBV25-1 and TRBJ2-7; D is ambiguous. Here the CDR3 reads CASSGVSKSHEQYF. CDR3 in DNA: TGTGCCAGCAGTGGGGTCTCCAAGTCCCACGAGCAGTACTTC.